These 12 T cell receptor beta chains were sequenced from one sample in a study of CD8 T cells in ankylosing spondylitis. TCRdb analysed the 5' RACE reads with MiXCR anew, one entry per CDR3 protein. The sample has approximately 190,000 distinct CDR3 sequences; 10% to 15% are singletons. The sample taken for sequencing was blood, either unsorted or a sorted T cell fraction (not recorded which). These receptors all stem from a female donor with ankylosing spondylitis or in good health (not recorded which).

At least ten counts were recorded for this clonotype. The gene calls are TRBV20-1 and TRBJ2-1; 7 bases match TRBD2. The V gene end was trimmed by 4 bases and the J gene end by 6 bases; junction bases not matched to a gene: 15. The CDR3 sequence is 16 residues long. The germline CDR1 and CDR2 sequences are DFQATT and SNEGSKA (reference sequence). The CDR3 loop reads CSAMPPPGGRVNEQFF. Here the CDR3 DNA reads TGCAGTGCTATGCCCCCTCCGGGAGGTAGGGTCAATGAGCAGTTCTTC.

Only a few counts were recorded for this clonotype. The rearrangement joins TRBV6-1 to TRBJ1-6; D unresolved. CDR1 and CDR2 (germline): MNHNS, SASEGT. The germline V and J ends were trimmed by 6 bases and 0 bases, with 9 bases remaining between them. The CDR3 covers 15 residues. CDR3 DNA sequence: TGTGCCAGCAGGCCCAGGAGCTCCTATAATTCACCCCTCCACTTT. Protein product: CASRPRSSYNSPLHF.

This clonotype was counted ten times or more. The gene calls are TRBV9 and TRBJ1-1; the match to TRBD1 covers 7 bases. This CDR3 is built from 15 residues. V gave up 1 base and J gave up 6 bases; unmatched junction bases: 9. The germline CDR1 and CDR2 sequences are SGDLS and YYNGEE. The CDR3 sequence: CASSVSVGGNAEAFF. The DNA of the CDR3 is TGTGCCAGCAGCGTATCTGTAGGGGGCAACGCTGAAGCTTTCTTT. Full variable domain (rest looked up from reference TRBV9 and TRBJ1-1): DSGVTQTPKHLITATGQRVTLRCSPRSGDLSVYWYQQSLDQGLQFLIQYYNGEERAKGNILERFSAQQFPDLHSELNLSSLELGDSALYFCASSVSVGGNAEAFFGQGTRLTVV.

This clonotype was recorded at least ten times. This sequence joins TRBV4-2 and TRBJ2-3, with D uncertain. Germline loops: CDR1 LGHNA, CDR2 YNFKEQ. V lost 4 bases to trimming and J lost 1 base, with 9 bases between them. The CDR3 loop spans 14 amino acids. The CDR3, as DNA: TGTGCCAGCAGCCTGTACAGCGGCACAGATACGCAGTATTTT. Translating it yields CASSLYSGTDTQYF.

There are a few counts of this clonotype. The genes are TRBV20-1 and TRBJ2-7; 7 positions agree with TRBD2. Germline V gene lookup returns CDR1 DFQATT and CDR2 SNEGSKA (reference sequence). CDR3 length: 18 amino acids. With 4 bases clipped from V and 6 bases from J, the junction kept 24 bases outside the gene matches. This chain's CDR3 is CSATMEFGRASGLGEQYF. In nucleotides, the CDR3 is TGCAGTGCTACCATGGAGTTCGGGCGGGCTAGCGGCCTCGGCGAGCAGTACTTC.

This clonotype was recorded a few times. The chain is built from TRBV5-1 and TRBJ2-2; D is undetermined. This CDR3 is 17 amino acids long. The germline CDR1 and CDR2 sequences are SGHRS and YFSETQ. Between the trimmed V and J ends, which lost 4 bases and 1 base, there was a span of 17 bases. The CDR3 is CASSARATRQNTGELFF. The CDR3 bases are TGCGCCAGCAGCGCCCGGGCCACGAGACAGAACACCGGGGAGCTGTTTTTT. The variable domain in full, with the rest retrieved from reference TRBV5-1 and TRBJ2-2, is KAGVTQTPRYLIKTRGQQVTLSCSPISGHRSVSWYQQTPGQGLQFLFEYFSETQRNKGNFPGRFSGRQFSNSRSEMNVSTLELGDSALYLCASSARATRQNTGELFFGEGSRLTVL.

The chain joins TRBV20-1 to TRBJ1-5; 9 bases are a match to TRBD1. V shed 0 bases and J 3 bases; nucleotides not matched to a gene: 6. This CDR3 is built from 16 residues. The germline gives CDR1 DFQATT, CDR2 SNEGSKA (reference sequence). This CDR3 is CSARDLGQGLNQPQHF. Here the CDR3 DNA reads TGCAGTGCTAGAGATTTGGGACAGGGACTCAATCAGCCCCAGCATTTT.

This clonotype was seen at least ten times. The chain has TRBV21-1 and TRBJ1-1; the D call in the table, TRBD1, was not verified against the DNA. TRBV21-1 is classified as a pseudogene. The CDR3 sequence is 17 residues long. CDR3 nucleotides: TGTGCCAGCAGCAAAGGGGACAGATTTTGTTTGGACACTGAAGCTTTCTTT. Protein: CASSKGDRFCLDTEAFF.

Only a few counts were recorded for this clonotype. This chain connects TRBV4-2 to TRBJ1-2; D unresolved. V lost 0 bases to trimming and J lost 5 bases, with 16 bases between them. CDR1 and CDR2 from the germline V gene are LGHNA and YNFKEQ. There are 16 residues in the CDR3. CDR3 protein: CASSQDRAGDPYGYTF. The CDR3 nucleotides are TGTGCCAGCAGCCAAGACCGGGCAGGAGACCCGTATGGCTACACCTTC.

The chain recombines TRBV5-1 with TRBJ2-5; D is unresolved. The CDR3 contains 13 residues. With 0 bases removed from V and 5 bases from J, the gap between germline ends came to 8 bases. CDR1 and CDR2 (germline): SGHRS, YFSETQ. The CDR3 reads CASSLAVRETQYF. The CDR3 DNA reads as TGCGCCAGCAGCTTGGCCGTCAGGGAGACCCAGTACTTC.

In this sample, this clonotype turned up many times. The V call is TRBV19, the J call TRBJ1-2; D is possibly TRBD1 (6 bases). The ends were cut back, 9 bases at V and 2 bases at J, with 19 bases in the middle. CDR1 is LNHDA, CDR2 SQIVND, per germline (reference sequence). This CDR3 has 15 amino acids. The chain's CDR3 is CASTETGWGNYGYTF. CDR3 nucleotides: TGTGCCAGCACCGAGACAGGTTGGGGGAACTATGGCTACACCTTC. The complete variable domain, with remaining parts taken from reference TRBV19 and TRBJ1-2, reads DGGITQSPKYLFRKEGQNVTLSCEQNLNHDAMYWYRQDPGQGLRLIYYSQIVNDFQKGDIAEGYSVSREKKESFPLTVTSAQKNPTAFYLCASTETGWGNYGYTFGSGTRLTVV.

There are a few counts of this clonotype. V gene TRBV20-1 combines with J gene TRBJ1-5; 7 bases line up with TRBD1. This CDR3 has 15 residues. Trimming removed 0 bases from V and 4 bases from J; junction bases left unmatched: 6. Germline V gene lookup returns CDR1 DFQATT and CDR2 SNEGSKA (reference sequence). The CDR3 coding sequence is TGCAGTGCTAGAGAACCGGGACAGAATAATCAGCCCCAGCATTTT. Translation gives CSAREPGQNNQPQHF.